The 26 T cell receptor beta chains presented below share a single source sample, sequenced in a study of cytomegalovirus exposure and HLA in healthy donors (dated by TCRdb to about 2017). Libraries were prepared through the immunoSEQ multiplex PCR assay. For the multiplex PCR, a mixture combining 60 forward primers for TCR Vbeta segments and 13 reverse primers for TCR Jbeta segments was used. TCRdb stores this immuneACCESS table with in-frame sequences only. Part of the clones is absent; in the studies checked, under half of the shortfall reflects unresolved V genes, and no reason is known for the rest. The sample profile shows 90,000 to 130,000 clones; more than 70% of them were found once. The ten top clones hold just under 3% of the sample. The sequenced sample consisted of PBMCs. The source is a woman in her sixties in good health and CMV-seropositive.

The chain couples TRBV18 to TRBJ2-1, with 8 positions matching TRBD2. Germline lookup yields CDR1 KGHSH and CDR2 LQKENI. Losses at the gene ends were 4 bases for V and 2 bases for J; bases not matched to a gene: 7. This CDR3 has 16 amino acids. Here the CDR3 DNA reads TGTGCCAGCTCACTACAGAGCGGGAGTGCCTACAATGAGCAGTTCTTC. Translated: CASSLQSGSAYNEQFF.

The chain carries TRBV4-2 and TRBJ2-2, with D tentatively TRBD2 (6 bases). The CDR3 covers 16 residues. Germline CDR1 LGHNA, CDR2 YNFKEQ. V was cut by 0 bases and J by 1 base, with 9 bases left in between. The CDR3 is CASSQDGGRNTGELFF. For the CDR3, the DNA is TGTGCCAGCAGCCAAGATGGAGGGAGGAACACCGGGGAGCTGTTTTTT.

The chain carries TRBV4-1 and TRBJ2-1; D is possibly TRBD1 (6 bases). This CDR3 has 13 residues. CDR1 and CDR2 (germline): MGHRA, YSYEKL. Trimming cost V 3 bases and J 4 bases, with 7 bases left between them. CDR3 sequence (DNA): TGCGCCAGCAGCCAGGGGGCTTACAATGAGCAGTTCTTC. It is translated as CASSQGAYNEQFF.

This CDR3 is CASSDKGIQVQPQHF. CDR3 bases: TGTGCCAGTAGTGACAAGGGGATTCAGGTTCAGCCCCAGCATTTT. This chain joins TRBV19 and TRBJ1-5, with D possibly matching TRBD1 (5 bases). Germline V gives CDR1 LNHDA, CDR2 SQIVND (reference sequence). This CDR3 spans 15 amino acids. Trimming stripped 5 bases from V and 6 bases from J, with 17 bases between.

V is TRBV5-1 and J is TRBJ1-1; maybe TRBD1 (5 bases). Per the germline V gene, CDR1 is SGHRS and CDR2 is YFSETQ. CDR3 length: 15 amino acids. Trimming took off 0 bases at V and 4 bases at J, with 13 bases between the two ends. The DNA for the CDR3 is TGCGCCAGCAGCTTGGGGGGGGGAGATGGCACTGAAGCTTTCTTT. Encoded protein: CASSLGGGDGTEAFF.

This clone was counted between two and nine times. J is TRBJ1-1 and V is TRBV5-6; D is ambiguous. CDR3 length: 13 residues. Between the trimmed V and J ends, which lost 2 bases and 2 bases, there was a span of 7 bases. The germline V gene has CDR1 SGHDT and CDR2 YYEEEE. CDR3: CASSFWPNTEAFF. CDR3 coding DNA: TGTGCCAGCAGCTTTTGGCCTAACACTGAAGCTTTCTTT.

The V call is TRBV12-1, the J call TRBJ2-1; the table's D call, TRBD1, has no DNA check behind it. TRBV12-1 counts as a pseudogene. This CDR3 region has 16 residues. CDR3: CASSFAGQGWGRGQFF. In DNA form, the CDR3 reads TGTGCCAGCAGCTTCGCGGGACAGGGATGGGGTAGGGGGCAGTTCTTC.

V gene TRBV5-1 combines with J gene TRBJ1-1, with TRBD1 matching over 8 bases. Trimming took 3 bases from V and 2 from J; bases not matched to a gene: 6. Germline CDR1 reads SGHRS; CDR2 reads YFSETQ. The CDR3 is made up of 15 amino acids. The DNA for the CDR3 is TGCGCCAGCAGCTATGGACAGGGCCTAAACACTGAAGCTTTCTTT. Translating gives CASSYGQGLNTEAFF.

In regard to this clone: This same CDR3 is encoded by further DNA sequences in the sample. The V call is TRBV4-2, the J call TRBJ1-2; weak D call: TRBD1 (6 bases). The V gene lost 0 bases and the J gene lost 3 bases, with 11 bases spanning the gap. The CDR3 covers 15 residues. From germline, CDR1 is LGHNA and CDR2 YNFKEQ. CDR3 nucleotides: TGTGCCAGCAGCCAAGAGTCAGGGGAATACTATGGCTACACCTTC. It codes for CASSQESGEYYGYTF.

The chain links TRBV7-9 to TRBJ1-3; D unclear. Germline V gene data show CDR1 as SEHNR and CDR2 as FQNEAQ (reference sequence). V was shortened by 5 bases and J by 2 bases, with 13 bases between the two germline ends. The CDR3 is made up of 15 amino acids. DNA for the CDR3: TGTGCCAGCAGCCCAAGGTGGGAGACTGGAAACACCATATATTTT. It encodes CASSPRWETGNTIYF.

This chain uses TRBV30 with TRBJ1-3, with no clear D. The V and J ends lost 6 bases and 0 bases respectively, with 9 bases between them. Germline assignment: CDR1 GTSNPN and CDR2 SVGIG (reference sequence). This CDR3 has 13 residues. CDR3 coding DNA: TGTGCCTGCCCGGGGAGCTCTGGAAACACCATATATTTT. It specifies CACPGSSGNTIYF.

The gene calls are TRBV30 and TRBJ2-3, with D perhaps matching TRBD2 (5 bases). V lost 5 bases and J lost 5, with 14 bases in between. CDR3 length: 13 amino acids. Germline-derived CDR1 and CDR2 are GTSNPN and SVGIG (reference sequence). In DNA, the CDR3 is TGTGCCTGGGAGAGACGGGAAAGAGATACGCAGTATTTT. This gives the protein CAWERRERDTQYF. The full variable domain, with the rest looked up from reference TRBV30 and TRBJ2-3, is SQTIHQWPATLVQPVGSPLSLECTVEGTSNPNLYWYRQAAGRGLQLLFYSVGIGQISSEVPQNLSASRPQDRQFILSSKKLLLSDSGFYLCAWERRERDTQYFGPGTRLTVL.

The chain combines TRBV7-9 with TRBJ2-5, with a tentative D call TRBD1 (6 bases). The better agreement between TRBJ2-7 and the DNA end casts doubt on the J call. CDR3 length: 14 residues. Per germline, CDR1 SEHNR and CDR2 FQNEAQ (reference sequence). CDR3 region: CASSFLQGSDEQYF. CDR3 coding DNA: TGTGCCAGCAGCTTCCTACAGGGTTCCGACGAGCAGTACTTC.

As to this clone: Germline and junction disagree at one end, which may indicate a read error. The rearrangement joins TRBV2 to TRBJ1-2, with D possibly TRBD1 on 6 matching bases. The CDR3 consists of 12 residues. Germline-derived CDR1 and CDR2 are SNHLY and FYNNEI. For the CDR3, the DNA is TGTGCCAGCAGGGACAGCGTTTATGGCTGCACTTTC. Its protein is CASRDSVYGCTF.

The V call is TRBV10-3, the J call TRBJ2-3; a weak D match, TRBD2 (6 bases). Germline V CDR1 and CDR2: ENHRY, SYGVKD. This CDR3 is built from 14 residues. The germline V and J ends were trimmed by 4 bases and 2 bases, with 10 bases remaining between them. CDR3 residues: CAISGTTYTDTQYF. As DNA, the CDR3 is TGTGCCATCAGTGGGACTACCTACACAGATACGCAGTATTTT.

The V gene is TRBV28, the J gene TRBJ2-4; no clear D gene. CDR3 length: 14 residues. Germline CDR1 and CDR2: MDHEN and SYDVKM. Deletions cut 6 bases from V and 3 bases from J, with 12 bases between. This chain's CDR3 is CASSPPSGKNIQYF. CDR3 coding DNA: TGTGCCAGCAGCCCTCCTAGTGGCAAAAACATTCAGTACTTC.

This clone was observed once. This chain connects TRBV27 to TRBJ2-5, with D uncertain. The DNA end lines up better with TRBJ2-7; the J call may be wrong. Germline lookup yields CDR1 MNHEY and CDR2 SMNVEV (reference sequence). The CDR3 has 13 residues. The CDR3 nucleotides are TGTGCCAGCAGTTTAGGCGGCGACGACGAGCAGTACTTC. Translated: CASSLGGDDEQYF.

The chain couples TRBV9 to TRBJ2-7; 10 bases map to TRBD2. The trim removed 1 base at V and 2 bases at J, leaving 6 bases unmatched. From germline, CDR1 is SGDLS and CDR2 YYNGEE. The CDR3 consists of 16 residues. CDR3 nucleotides: TGTGCCAGCAGCGTATCAAGCACTAGCGGGACCTACGAGCAGTACTTC. Translation: CASSVSSTSGTYEQYF.

The chain is built from TRBV20-1 and TRBJ2-2, with D unclear. CDR1 DFQATT and CDR2 SNEGSKA come from the germline V gene (reference sequence). Between the trimmed V and J ends, which lost 6 bases and 5 bases, there was a span of 7 bases. The CDR3 contains 11 residues. The CDR3 loop reads CSAPGTGELFF. The CDR3 nucleotides are TGCAGTGCCCCAGGAACCGGGGAGCTGTTTTTT.

Details on this clone: One junction end does not reproduce the germline sequence, and a read error may be involved. This sequence joins TRBV13 and TRBJ2-7; tentative D call: TRBD1 (7 bases). Per germline, CDR1 PRHDT and CDR2 FYEKMQ (reference sequence). The CDR3 contains 14 residues. The CDR3 here is CASRLGPRGREQYF. DNA for the CDR3: TGTGCCAGCAGATTAGGGCCCAGGGGGAGGGAGCAGTACTTC.

The chain carries TRBV5-4 and TRBJ2-5, with D possibly matching TRBD1 (5 bases). The J call may be incorrect, as the DNA end agrees better with TRBJ2-7. Germline loops: CDR1 SGHNT, CDR2 YYREEE (reference sequence). This CDR3 has 14 residues. The CDR3 loop is CASRRFGAHYEQYF. The CDR3 region has the DNA TGTGCCAGCAGAAGATTTGGGGCCCACTACGAGCAGTACTTC.

A few counts support this clone. The CDR3 here is CASSSGAGGGGEQFF. The CDR3 DNA is TGTGCCAGCAGCAGCGGCGCGGGAGGAGGGGGTGAGCAGTTCTTC. This sequence joins TRBV7-9 and TRBJ2-1; 8 bases agree with TRBD2. This CDR3 region has 15 residues. V was pared by 5 bases and J by 9 bases, with 12 bases of the junction left unmatched. Per germline, CDR1 SEHNR and CDR2 FQNEAQ (reference sequence).

The J gene is TRBJ2-4, the V gene TRBV21-1; the D call in the table, TRBD2, was not verified against the DNA. TRBV21-1 corresponds to a pseudogene. The CDR3 is 13 residues long. CDR3 nucleotide sequence: TGTGCCAGCAGCCTCTCTACCAAAAACATTCAGTACTTC. This gives the protein CASSLSTKNIQYF.

V usage is TRBV5-1 and J usage is TRBJ2-5, with D perhaps TRBD2 (6 bases). V lost 3 bases and J lost 5, with 14 bases in between. Germline V gene data show CDR1 as SGHRS and CDR2 as YFSETQ. The CDR3 sequence is 14 residues long. CDR3 amino acids: CASSWGLLQETQYF. The CDR3 nucleotides read TGCGCCAGCAGCTGGGGACTTCTCCAGGAGACCCAGTACTTC.

This chain connects TRBV7-9 to TRBJ2-7; 8 bases are a match to TRBD2. CDR3 length: 16 residues. The junction had 10 bases not matched to a gene; V was cut back by 0 bases and J by 6 bases. Per germline, CDR1 SEHNR and CDR2 FQNEAQ (reference sequence). The DNA of the CDR3 is TGTGCCAGCAGCTTAGCGCGGTCAGCGGGAGTCGGCGAGCAGTACTTC. Protein: CASSLARSAGVGEQYF.

This chain joins TRBV30 and TRBJ1-1, with D uncertain. Germline V gene sequence: CDR1 GTSNPN, CDR2 SVGIG (reference sequence). Trimming left V 0 bases short and J 7 bases short, with 9 bases between. The length of the CDR3 is 12 residues. In DNA form, the CDR3 reads TGTGCCTGGAGTGTTGGTCCGAGTGAAGCTTTCTTT. It encodes CAWSVGPSEAFF.